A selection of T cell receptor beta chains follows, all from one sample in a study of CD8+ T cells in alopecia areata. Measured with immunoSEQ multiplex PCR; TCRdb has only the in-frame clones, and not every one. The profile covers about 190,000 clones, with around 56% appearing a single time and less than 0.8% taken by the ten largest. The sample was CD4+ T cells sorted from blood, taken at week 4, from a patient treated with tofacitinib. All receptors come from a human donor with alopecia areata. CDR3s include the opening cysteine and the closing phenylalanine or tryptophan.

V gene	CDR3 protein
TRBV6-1	CASARGEGYGYTF
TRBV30	CAWQTGQGPANEQFF
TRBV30	CACYRGKAFF
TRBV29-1	CSGEGRALRGNEQFF
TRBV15	CATRRTSGINEQFF
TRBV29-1	CSVEGTGGETQYF
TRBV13	CASSLDLGGRGYTF
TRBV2	CASGGGLAGVPSRQYF
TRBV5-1	CASSYRQGNTEAFF
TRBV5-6	CASSTDRAYGYTF
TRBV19	CASTPGQGNYGYTF
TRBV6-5	CASTQGLAGKRQYF
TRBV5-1	CASSLEPRLVPETQYF
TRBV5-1	CASSPGSGTGISYEQYF
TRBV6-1	CASSDTGVYGYTF
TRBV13	CASSLGGRASYNEQFF
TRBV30	CAWSAQVPSPLHF
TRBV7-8	CASSLTESTDTQYF
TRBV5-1	CASSKLAGEEHEQYF
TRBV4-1	CASSLVPMGNEQFF
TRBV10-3	CAISAGNEQFF
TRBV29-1	CSVGVGSGLWETQYF
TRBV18	CASSPGQANTGELFF
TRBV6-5	CASSSTGVRYNEQFF
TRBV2	CASSPSDRGPGELFF
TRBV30	CAWEASGLAGAYEQYF
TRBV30	CAWSADRGHQPQHF
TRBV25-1	CASSVAMVGEQYF
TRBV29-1	CSVEGEAGDEQYF